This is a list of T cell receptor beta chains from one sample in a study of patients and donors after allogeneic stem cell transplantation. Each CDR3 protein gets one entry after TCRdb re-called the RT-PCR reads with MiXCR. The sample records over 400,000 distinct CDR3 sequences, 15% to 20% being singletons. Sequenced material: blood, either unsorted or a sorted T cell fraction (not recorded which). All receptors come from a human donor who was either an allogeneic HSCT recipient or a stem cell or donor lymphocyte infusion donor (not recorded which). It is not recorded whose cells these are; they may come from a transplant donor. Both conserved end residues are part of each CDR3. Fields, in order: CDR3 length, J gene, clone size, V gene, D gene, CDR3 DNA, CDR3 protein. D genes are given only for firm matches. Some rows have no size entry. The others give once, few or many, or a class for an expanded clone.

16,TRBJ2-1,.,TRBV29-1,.,TGCAGCGTTGAGTCCGGTTCCTTCAGCTCCTACAATGAGCAGTTCTTC,CSVESGSFSSYNEQFF
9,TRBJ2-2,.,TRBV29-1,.,TGCAGCGTTCTCGGGGAGCTGTTTTTT,CSVLGELFF
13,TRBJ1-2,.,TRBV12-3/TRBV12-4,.,TGTGCCAGTACTGATAAGGGCTCCTATGGCTACACCTTC,CASTDKGSYGYTF
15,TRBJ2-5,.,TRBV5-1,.,TGCGCCAGCAGCTTGATTTTCTTGGGGCGAGAGACCCAGTACTTC,CASSLIFLGRETQYF
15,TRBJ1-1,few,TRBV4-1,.,TGCGCCAGCAGCCAACCACCGGGCCCCCGCTCCGGAGCTTTCTTT,CASSQPPGPRSGAFF
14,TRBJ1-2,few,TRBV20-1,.,TGCAGTGCTAGGCCCAACAGGGTCAACTATGGCTACACCTTC,CSARPNRVNYGYTF
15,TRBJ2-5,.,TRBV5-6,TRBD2,TGTGCCAGCAGTTGGTTAGCGGGCCTCCAAGAGACCCAGTACTTC,CASSWLAGLQETQYF
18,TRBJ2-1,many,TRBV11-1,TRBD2,TGTGCCAGCAGCCTCTCCCCCTGGACTAGCGGGGGGAACAATGAGCAGTTCTTC,CASSLSPWTSGGNNEQFF
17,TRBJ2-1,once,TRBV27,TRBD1,TGTGCCAGCAGTTTTGCCGCTCCGGGACAGGGGAGCGATGAGCAGTTCTTC,CASSFAAPGQGSDEQFF
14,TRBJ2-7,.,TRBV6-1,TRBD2,TGTGCCAGCAGGTATAGCGGGGCCACCTACGAGCAGTACTTC,CASRYSGATYEQYF
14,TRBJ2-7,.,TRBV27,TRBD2,TGTGCCAGCAGCCCCGAGCGGGAGTGGTACGAGCAGTACTTC,CASSPEREWYEQYF
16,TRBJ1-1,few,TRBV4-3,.,TGCGCCAGCAGCCAAGAGAGGATCACTAAGATAACTGAAGCTTTCTTT,CASSQERITKITEAFF
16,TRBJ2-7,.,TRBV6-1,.,TGTGCCAGCAGGGGGACGGGGGAACCCCGCCCCTACGAGCAGTACTTC,CASRGTGEPRPYEQYF
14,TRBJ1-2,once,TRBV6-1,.,TGTGCCAGCAGTGAATCAGGCAGACTCTATGGCTACACCTTC,CASSESGRLYGYTF
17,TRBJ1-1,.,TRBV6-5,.,TGTGCCAGCAGTTACTCGTCGCTCCGTACCAACAACGCTGAAGCTTTCTTT,CASSYSSLRTNNAEAFF
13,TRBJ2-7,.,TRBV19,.,TGTGCCAGTAGTATAGCGGGAGTGGGTGAGCAGTACTTC,CASSIAGVGEQYF
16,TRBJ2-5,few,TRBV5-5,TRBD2,TGTGCCAGCAGCTCTCAACGAGCGGGGGGCCAAGAGACCCAGTACTTC,CASSSQRAGGQETQYF
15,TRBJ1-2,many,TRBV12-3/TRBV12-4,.,TGTGCCAGCAGTTTACGAACCGGGTTCTTAACTGGCTACACCTTC,CASSLRTGFLTGYTF
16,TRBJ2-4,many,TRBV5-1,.,TGCGCCAGCAGCTACGGGACACCTCGGACCAAAAACATTCAGTACTTC,CASSYGTPRTKNIQYF
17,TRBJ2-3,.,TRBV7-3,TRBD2,TGTGCCAGCAGCTTAACGTTAAGGGCTAGCGGGGGAGATACGCAGTATTTT,CASSLTLRASGGDTQYF
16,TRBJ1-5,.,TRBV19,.,TGTGCCAGTAGTATGATACAGGGTGCCCCCAATCAGCCCCAGCATTTT,CASSMIQGAPNQPQHF
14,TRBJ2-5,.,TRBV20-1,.,TGCAGTGCCGGACCCGCGGGTCTCCAAGAGACCCAGTACTTC,CSAGPAGLQETQYF
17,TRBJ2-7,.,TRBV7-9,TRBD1,TGTGCCAGCAGCTCTAATCGAGGGGGACAGGGGTCCTACGAGCAGTACTTC,CASSSNRGGQGSYEQYF
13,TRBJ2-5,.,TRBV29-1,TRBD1,TGCAGCGTTCGGGACAGGGGTAGAGAGACCCAGTACTTC,CSVRDRGRETQYF
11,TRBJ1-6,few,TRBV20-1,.,TGCAGTGCTAGTCAAAGTTCACCCCTCCACTTT,CSASQSSPLHF
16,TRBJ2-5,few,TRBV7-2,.,TGTGCCAGCAGCTTAAGGCTGGGCGGGATCCAAGAGACCCAGTACTTC,CASSLRLGGIQETQYF
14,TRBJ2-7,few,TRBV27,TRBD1,TGTGCCAGTCGTGGGACAGGCCCTCCAGGGGAGCAGTACTTC,CASRGTGPPGEQYF
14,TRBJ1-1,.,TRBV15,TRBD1,TGTGCCACCAGCAGAACAGGGGTGGGCACTGAAGCTTTCTTT,CATSRTGVGTEAFF
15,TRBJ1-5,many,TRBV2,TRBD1,TGTGCCAGCAGTGCCATTTTGCAGGGGGCTCAGCCCCAGCATTTT,CASSAILQGAQPQHF
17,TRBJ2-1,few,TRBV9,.,TGTGCCAGCAGCGTCTACCACCGGGGACGGCACTACAATGAGCAGTTCTTC,CASSVYHRGRHYNEQFF
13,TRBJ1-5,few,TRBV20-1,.,TGCAGTGCTGGGGCAGGGAGCAATCAGCCCCAGCATTTT,CSAGAGSNQPQHF
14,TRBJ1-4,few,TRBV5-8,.,TGTGCCAGCAGCCAGGGTTCGAGTGCTGAAAAACTGTTTTTT,CASSQGSSAEKLFF
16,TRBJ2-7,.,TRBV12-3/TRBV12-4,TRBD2,TGTGCCAGCAGTCCCGGACTAGCGGCGCGGCCCTACGAGCAGTACTTC,CASSPGLAARPYEQYF
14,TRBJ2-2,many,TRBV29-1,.,TGCAGCGTTATCCAACCGGCGAACACCGGGGAGCTGTTTTTT,CSVIQPANTGELFF
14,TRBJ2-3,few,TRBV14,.,TGTGCCAGCAGCCAAGTCCTATACGGGGATACGCAGTATTTT,CASSQVLYGDTQYF
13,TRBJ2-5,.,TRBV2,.,TGTGCCAGCAGGGGGGACACAAAGGAGACCCAGTACTTC,CASRGDTKETQYF
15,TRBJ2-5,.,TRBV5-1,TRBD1,TGCGCCAGCAGCTTACGAACAGGGGTTCAGGAGACCCAGTACTTC,CASSLRTGVQETQYF